This T cell receptor (beta chain) comes out of a study of regulatory T cells in long-lasting Graves disease. Overall study findings and caveats: TRBV28 was favored in persistent disease, as were TRBJ1-2 and TRBJ2-5.

Trimming cost V 2 bases and J 1 base; bases outside gene matches: 9. Germline CDR1 SGHDT, CDR2 YYEEEE. The CDR3 runs to 17 residues. This clonotype appeared many times. The antigen is not known. The time point is: newly diagnosed GD, antithyroid drugs for less than 3 months. Preparation of the TCR library used RNA extracted from PBMCs. To make TCR beta libraries, researchers used iRepertoire HTBI primers and Arm-PCR of CDR3 regions. MiXCR, run by TCRdb on the multiplex PCR reads, gives a single entry per CDR3 protein. The sample consists of 350,000 to 500,000 distinct CDR3 sequences, about 16% of them appearing once. The same sample was also used in a study of T cells in Graves' hyperthyroidism and ophthalmopathy.

The specimen comprised peripheral blood mononuclear cells (PBMCs), sampled at new diagnosis, from a patient treated with antithyroid drugs. The sequence derives from a woman aged 18-30 years with Graves disease. The V call is TRBV5-6, the J call TRBJ2-3, with 8 bases aligning to TRBD1. CDR3 loop: CASSFGAGGMRTDTQYF. The DNA of the CDR3 is TGTGCCAGCAGCTTTGGTGCAGGGGGCATGCGCACAGATACGCAGTATTTT.